This T cell receptor (beta chain) was sequenced in a study of Graves' ophthalmopathy and Graves' hyperthyroidism. The wider study: A follow-up of 18 months without ophthalmopathy meant that hyperthyroidism was stable.

Overall study results and limits: For predicting ophthalmopathy progression, the model had around 64% sensitivity and nearly 75% specificity. The majority of expanded thyroid clonotypes above 0.001 frequency also occurred in blood. Stable hyperthyroidism and ophthalmopathy were told apart by a 13-signature model, which achieved almost 90% sensitivity and 81.08% specificity.

This CDR3 has 17 amino acids. The germline CDR1 and CDR2 sequences are SGHTA and FQGTGA. Note on this clonotype: The antigen is unknown. A read error is possible here, since a much larger clone lies one base away.

TCR beta CDR3 amplification used RNA transcripts. The workflow started with a first-round RT-PCR run with HTBI primers and then moved on to a second-round multiplex PCR. A single record per CDR3 protein comes from TCRdb applying MiXCR to the multiplex PCR reads. This repertoire shows some 1.1 million distinct CDR3 sequences, 35% to 40% found once; its top ten account for over 8.5%. The genes are TRBV7-3 and TRBJ2-7; possible D gene TRBD2, 7 bases. The sample was peripheral blood or thyroid tissue (not recorded which). This clonotype originated in an adult man with Graves' hyperthyroidism. CDR3 region: CASSQRGAGTTSYGQYF. The CDR3 region has the DNA TGTGCCAGCAGCCAACGGGGGGCAGGGACGACCTCCTACGGGCAGTACTTC.